Listed below are T cell receptor beta chains from one sample, sequenced in a study of beta chain features in type 1 diabetes. This table comes from immunoSEQ multiplex PCR, and its TCRdb copy is limited to in-frame clones, with some not included. The data show over 150,000 clones, approximately 8.1% seen once. Source material: central memory CD4+ T cells from blood. These receptors were collected from a man between 18 and 35 years old in good health. The CDR3 runs from the conserved cysteine through the conserved F or W. A D gene is named only where the DNA matches it firmly.

D gene: NA; J gene: TRBJ2-5; V gene: TRBV7-8; CDR3 protein: CASSPRETQYF
D gene: TRBD1; J gene: TRBJ1-2; V gene: TRBV2; CDR3 protein: CASSTQGANYGYTF
D gene: TRBD1; J gene: TRBJ1-3; V gene: TRBV28; CDR3 protein: CASTYRDRGWNTIYF
D gene: TRBD2; J gene: TRBJ2-1; V gene: TRBV19; CDR3 protein: CASSVLPSGSRNEQFF
D gene: TRBD2; J gene: TRBJ2-7; V gene: TRBV7-2; CDR3 protein: CARHRLADYEQYF
D gene: NA; J gene: TRBJ1-2; V gene: TRBV28; CDR3 protein: CASSLSLGGGYGYTF
D gene: NA; J gene: TRBJ1-4; V gene: TRBV7-9; CDR3 protein: CASSLLGGDSEKLFF
D gene: NA; J gene: TRBJ1-1; V gene: TRBV6-1; CDR3 protein: CASSDHGGRNTEAFF
D gene: TRBD1; J gene: TRBJ1-2; V gene: TRBV4-3; CDR3 protein: CASSPNGQGAGGYTF
D gene: TRBD1; J gene: TRBJ2-5; V gene: TRBV5-4; CDR3 protein: CASSHLNRDSKETQYF
D gene: NA; J gene: TRBJ2-5; V gene: TRBV7-7; CDR3 protein: CASSLGSGANQETQYF
D gene: TRBD1; J gene: TRBJ2-3; V gene: TRBV5-5; CDR3 protein: CASASRQGLADTQYF
D gene: NA; J gene: TRBJ1-4; V gene: TRBV28; CDR3 protein: CASSDSNEKLFF
D gene: NA; J gene: TRBJ1-1; V gene: TRBV7-9; CDR3 protein: CASAQGSSTEAFF
D gene: NA; J gene: TRBJ2-7; V gene: TRBV5-8; CDR3 protein: CASSFSDMMYEQYF
D gene: NA; J gene: TRBJ2-7; V gene: TRBV4-3; CDR3 protein: CASSQEEAYEQYF
D gene: NA; J gene: TRBJ1-1; V gene: TRBV5-6; CDR3 protein: CASSQEGQGTMNTEAFF
D gene: TRBD2; J gene: TRBJ2-3; V gene: TRBV4-3; CDR3 protein: CASSQDPFGGKADTQYF
D gene: TRBD2; J gene: TRBJ2-1; V gene: TRBV19; CDR3 protein: CASQTSGEYNEQFF
D gene: TRBD1; J gene: TRBJ1-1; V gene: TRBV15; CDR3 protein: CATSRGLPSGTGSGAFF
D gene: TRBD1; J gene: TRBJ2-3; V gene: TRBV4-3; CDR3 protein: CASSQTGTGGTDTQYF
D gene: TRBD2; J gene: TRBJ2-1; V gene: TRBV7-2; CDR3 protein: CASSLRRAASGLNEQFF
D gene: NA; J gene: TRBJ1-1; V gene: TRBV29-1; CDR3 protein: CSVGGGYNTEAFF
D gene: TRBD2; J gene: TRBJ2-2; V gene: TRBV18; CDR3 protein: CASSRPGGGANTGELFF
D gene: TRBD1; J gene: TRBJ2-1; V gene: TRBV18; CDR3 protein: CASSHRDRVNNEQFF
D gene: TRBD2; J gene: TRBJ2-2; V gene: TRBV4-3; CDR3 protein: CASSQLAGVTGELFF
D gene: TRBD1; J gene: TRBJ1-2; V gene: TRBV2; CDR3 protein: CASTTGQGGGYTF
D gene: NA; J gene: TRBJ2-2; V gene: TRBV2; CDR3 protein: CASHLGGYTGELFF
D gene: TRBD2; J gene: TRBJ2-5; V gene: TRBV5-1; CDR3 protein: CASSPMGGGQETQYF
D gene: NA; J gene: TRBJ2-5; V gene: TRBV29-1; CDR3 protein: CSVDQGRQETQYF
D gene: NA; J gene: TRBJ1-4; V gene: TRBV30; CDR3 protein: CAWSVLRGKGEKLFF
D gene: NA; J gene: TRBJ2-5; V gene: TRBV7-2; CDR3 protein: CASSLFGGAETQYF
D gene: TRBD1; J gene: TRBJ2-7; V gene: TRBV30; CDR3 protein: CAWGTGLIYEQYF
D gene: TRBD1; J gene: TRBJ2-5; V gene: TRBV4-2; CDR3 protein: CASSQGDRGPRAQYF
D gene: TRBD1; J gene: TRBJ2-5; V gene: TRBV28; CDR3 protein: CASSTPTGGRETQYF
D gene: TRBD1; J gene: TRBJ2-7; V gene: TRBV5-1; CDR3 protein: CASSLGTGGEQYF
D gene: NA; J gene: TRBJ1-2; V gene: TRBV9; CDR3 protein: CASSKTNRVDGYTF
D gene: TRBD1; J gene: TRBJ2-3; V gene: TRBV4-3; CDR3 protein: CASSQENRGIDTQYF
D gene: NA; J gene: TRBJ1-2; V gene: TRBV29-1; CDR3 protein: CSVVRQSYGYTF
D gene: NA; J gene: TRBJ1-1; V gene: TRBV30; CDR3 protein: CAWSFQNEAFF
D gene: NA; J gene: TRBJ1-1; V gene: TRBV7-8; CDR3 protein: CASSLGRNTEAFF
D gene: NA; J gene: TRBJ1-2; V gene: TRBV6-5; CDR3 protein: CASSDGAAYGYTF
D gene: NA; J gene: TRBJ2-3; V gene: TRBV7-9; CDR3 protein: CASSLGASTDTQYF
D gene: TRBD1; J gene: TRBJ2-7; V gene: TRBV7-8; CDR3 protein: CASSPAGQGEPYEQYF
D gene: TRBD1; J gene: TRBJ2-5; V gene: TRBV5-6; CDR3 protein: CASSALTGVGETQYF
D gene: TRBD1; J gene: TRBJ1-1; V gene: TRBV2; CDR3 protein: CASSEQGVNTEAFF
D gene: NA; J gene: TRBJ2-7; V gene: TRBV7-2; CDR3 protein: CASSSLSYEQYF
D gene: TRBD2; J gene: TRBJ2-5; V gene: TRBV4-2; CDR3 protein: CASSQDTASGQETQYF
D gene: TRBD1; J gene: TRBJ2-7; V gene: TRBV5-4; CDR3 protein: CASSLDRVEQYF
D gene: NA; J gene: TRBJ1-1; V gene: TRBV28; CDR3 protein: CASSLLRTEAFF
D gene: TRBD1; J gene: TRBJ1-4; V gene: TRBV9; CDR3 protein: CASSAGQEGEKLFF
D gene: NA; J gene: TRBJ2-5; V gene: TRBV5-4; CDR3 protein: CASSSDSLQETQYF
D gene: NA; J gene: TRBJ2-5; V gene: TRBV28; CDR3 protein: CASSPPGVGTQYF
D gene: NA; J gene: TRBJ2-4; V gene: TRBV7-9; CDR3 protein: CASSLEAGWSKNIQYF
D gene: NA; J gene: TRBJ2-5; V gene: TRBV11-3; CDR3 protein: CASSFLPGRLETQYF
D gene: TRBD2; J gene: TRBJ2-3; V gene: TRBV4-3; CDR3 protein: CASSQDGLKRERNTQYF
D gene: NA; J gene: TRBJ1-4; V gene: TRBV28; CDR3 protein: CASSWDQGEKLFF
D gene: NA; J gene: TRBJ1-1; V gene: TRBV7-2; CDR3 protein: CASSDRYREMNTEAFF
D gene: TRBD1; J gene: TRBJ1-2; V gene: TRBV7-9; CDR3 protein: CASSSSDRGIPGYTF
D gene: NA; J gene: TRBJ1-4; V gene: TRBV11-2; CDR3 protein: CASSFTGGSGEKLFF